Listed below are T cell receptor beta chains from one sample, sequenced in a study of blood T cells in healthy people across ages. TCRdb processed the 5' RACE reads anew with MiXCR; each CDR3 protein has one entry. Of hundreds of thousands of distinct CDR3 sequences in the sample, about 34% were seen once. Sequencing used blood. The source of these receptors is a woman of 80 years or more in good health. Each CDR3 is given with its conserved first and last residue. D genes are given only for firm matches. Clone size, where shown, is once, few, many, or a class for clones that have expanded.

TRBJ1-2 . . TRBV21-1 TGTGCCAGCAGCAAAGGGTGCATTTACGGCTACACCTTC CASSKGCIYGYTF
TRBJ1-5 many . TRBV20-1 TGCAGTGCTAGGGTCAACAATCAGCCCCAGCATTTT CSARVNNQPQHF
TRBJ1-1 few . TRBV6-2/TRBV6-3 TGTGCCAGCACCCTCCCTCCAGGGGTCGGTTTTCAAGCGGCTTTCTTT CASTLPPGVGFQAAFF
TRBJ1-1 . . TRBV10-3 TGTGCCATCAGTGCAGTTTTGAACACTGAAGCTTTCTTT CAISAVLNTEAFF
TRBJ2-1 many TRBD2 TRBV5-1 TGCGCCAGCAGCTTGGTGGGGGGGGGAAACTACAATGAGCAGTTCTTC CASSLVGGGNYNEQFF
TRBJ1-1 many TRBD1 TRBV5-4 TGTGCCAGCAGCCCAAGGGACAGGGCCGACACTGAAGCTTTCTTT CASSPRDRADTEAFF
TRBJ2-5 many . TRBV7-2 TGTGCCAGCAGCTTATATTGGAGTTGGGGAGAGACCCAGTACTTC CASSLYWSWGETQYF
TRBJ2-1 many TRBD1 TRBV18 TGTGCCAGCTCACGAGCCCTCGCCGGGACAGGGGAGGACAATGAGCAGTTCTTC CASSRALAGTGEDNEQFF
TRBJ2-6 many . TRBV30 TGTGCCTGGAGTGTATACAGAACGCCCTCTGGGGCCAACGTCCTGACTTTC CAWSVYRTPSGANVLTF
TRBJ1-4 . . TRBV4-2 TGTGCCAGCAGCCAAGGTCAACAGGGAAACGAAAAACTGTTTTTT CASSQGQQGNEKLFF
TRBJ2-1 many . TRBV9 TGTGCCAGCAGCGTAGGGATTGCCAAAGGGCCCTACAATGAGCAGTTCTTC CASSVGIAKGPYNEQFF
TRBJ2-7 . . TRBV29-1 TGCAGCGTTGAGATTCGTGACGGACTCTACGAGCAGTACTTC CSVEIRDGLYEQYF
TRBJ1-6 . . TRBV4-2 TGTGCCAGCAGCCCGGAGGGGAGCTCCTATAATTCACCCCTCCACTTT CASSPEGSSYNSPLHF
TRBJ1-2 . TRBD1 TRBV20-1 TGCAGTGTTCGACCAGGGGGCGGAATAGGGTATGGCTACACCTTC CSVRPGGGIGYGYTF
TRBJ2-6 many . TRBV2 TGTGCCAGCAGAGCCCACTCTGGGGCCAACGTCCTGACTTTC CASRAHSGANVLTF
TRBJ2-7 once TRBD1 TRBV2 TGTGCCAGCAGACCGACAGGGGTGGGCTACGAGCAGTACTTC CASRPTGVGYEQYF
TRBJ2-5 few . TRBV5-1 TGCGCCAGCAGCTCCGGGACTCCACGGGAGACCCAGTACTTC CASSSGTPRETQYF
TRBJ1-6 many . TRBV2 TGTGCCAGCAGTGCGGAGGGCCGAGGAGATCCCCTCCACTTT CASSAEGRGDPLHF
TRBJ2-3 . . TRBV6-5 TGTGCCAGCACCAGCGCAAAGAGCGGAACAGATACGCAGTATTTT CASTSAKSGTDTQYF
TRBJ1-4 . TRBD1 TRBV20-1 TGCAGCGTCGGACAGGCAGCTAATGAAAAACTGTTTTTT CSVGQAANEKLFF
TRBJ2-7 many . TRBV20-1 TGCAGTGCTAGTGACGGGACCGCCCGCTACGAGCAGTACTTC CSASDGTARYEQYF
TRBJ2-7 . . TRBV20-1 TGCAGTGCTAGGGCGACGGTTGACGAGGAGCAGTACTTC CSARATVDEEQYF
TRBJ1-2 few TRBD1 TRBV5-1 TGCGCCAGCAGCCCGCGGACAGGCTCCTCTAACTATGGCTACACCTTC CASSPRTGSSNYGYTF
TRBJ1-4 many TRBD1 TRBV7-8 TGTGCCAGCAGCTTCACAAGAGGGGGCACTAATGAAAAACTGTTTTTT CASSFTRGGTNEKLFF
TRBJ1-1 . TRBD1 TRBV20-1 TGCAGTGGGGGGGACAGGGGGCTTATCGCTGAAGCTTTCTTT CSGGDRGLIAEAFF
TRBJ2-3 many . TRBV7-9 TGTGCCAGCTCCTCTGCGGGGTCGGGCACAGATACGCAGTATTTT CASSSAGSGTDTQYF
TRBJ2-5 . . TRBV24-1 TGTGCCACCAGTACGAGCCCGGCGGAGACCCAGTACTTC CATSTSPAETQYF
TRBJ1-5 . . TRBV20-1 TGCAGTGCTAGACCGGGCTCCGGCAATCAGCCCCAGCATTTT CSARPGSGNQPQHF
TRBJ2-1 . TRBD2 TRBV6-2/TRBV6-3 TGTGCCAGCAGACTGGAGGGACTAGCGGGGGGGAAGGGCTACAATGAGCAGTTCTTC CASRLEGLAGGKGYNEQFF
TRBJ2-5 . TRBD2 TRBV20-1 TGCAGTGCCACGAGACTAGCGGGGTCCTGGGAGACCCAGTACTTC CSATRLAGSWETQYF
TRBJ2-5 . . TRBV9 TGTGCCAGCAGCTTACCAGGGCAAGCACAGTACTTC CASSLPGQAQYF
TRBJ2-4 . . TRBV6-6 TGTGCCAGCAGTTACGGGAGGCAGCCCGGACCCCAAAACATTCAGTACTTC CASSYGRQPGPQNIQYF
TRBJ1-2 . TRBD1 TRBV11-2 TGTGCCAGCAGCTTGACAGGGGGCATTAACTATGGCTACACCTTC CASSLTGGINYGYTF
TRBJ2-1 few TRBD2 TRBV12-3/TRBV12-4 TGTGCCAGCAGTTTAGGTCAGCTAGCGGCCAGCTCTTACAATGAGCAGTTCTTC CASSLGQLAASSYNEQFF
TRBJ2-3 many . TRBV20-1 TGCAGTGCTAGTCCGGGGACCACGCAGTATTTT CSASPGTTQYF
TRBJ1-4 many . TRBV6-5 TGTGCCAGCAGCCCTACTACAACTAATGAAAAACTGTTTTTT CASSPTTTNEKLFF
TRBJ1-2 . . TRBV28 TGTGCCAGCAGTTTCGTGGGGGGAAACTATGACTACACCTTC CASSFVGGNYDYTF
TRBJ2-7 many . TRBV4-2 TGTGCCAGCAGCCTCCGGGCCCAAGACGGGTACGAGCAGTACTTC CASSLRAQDGYEQYF
TRBJ2-1 many . TRBV7-3 TGTGCCAGCAGCCTGGACCCTAGCCGCAATGAGCAGTTCTTC CASSLDPSRNEQFF
TRBJ2-5 many TRBD2 TRBV20-1 TGCAGTGCTAGAGCGGGGGGGGAGACCCAGTACTTC CSARAGGETQYF
TRBJ2-5 . . TRBV28 TGTGCCAGCACCGTAGGGGGATCCTACGAGTGGTACTTC CASTVGGSYEWYF
TRBJ1-2 . . TRBV19 TGTGCCAGTAAAGGGGACGCAGCTAACTATGGCTACACCTTC CASKGDAANYGYTF
TRBJ2-3 few TRBD2 TRBV6-5 TGTGCCAGCAGTTCTCGTCCCGCAGCGGGGGGGCCGGTGTATTTT CASSSRPAAGGPVYF
TRBJ1-5 many TRBD1 TRBV20-1 TGCAGTGCTAACCGGGGGGGACAGGGGGCCCATCAGCCCCAGCATTTT CSANRGGQGAHQPQHF
TRBJ1-6 many . TRBV6-2/TRBV6-3 TGTGCCAGCAGTTCCGAGGTTTCACCCCTCCACTTT CASSSEVSPLHF
TRBJ2-7 . . TRBV20-1 TGCAGTGCTAGAGCACAGGCCCCCTACGAGCAGTACTTC CSARAQAPYEQYF
TRBJ2-5 . . TRBV20-1 TGCAGTGCTAGAGATTTTGGGGGACAAGAGACCCAGTACTTC CSARDFGGQETQYF
TRBJ2-7 . TRBD2 TRBV27 TGTGCCAGCAGCCAGGTCGTAGCGGGAGGCTCCTACGAGCAGTACTTC CASSQVVAGGSYEQYF
TRBJ2-3 many . TRBV7-8 TGTGCCAGCAGCTGGCTCGGACAGAGCACAGATACGCAGTATTTT CASSWLGQSTDTQYF
TRBJ1-6 . . TRBV21-1 TGTGCCAGCAGCAAAAAGGAGGGAAGCAATTCACCCCTCCACTTT CASSKKEGSNSPLHF
TRBJ2-3 . . TRBV28 TGTGCCAGCAGTAGAGACCTGAGGGCAGGTACGCAGTATTTT CASSRDLRAGTQYF
TRBJ1-1 few . TRBV29-1 TGCAGCGCTGAAGATCGGGCAGGGAGTACTGAAGCTTTCTTT CSAEDRAGSTEAFF
TRBJ2-7 many TRBD1 TRBV5-1 TGCGCCAGCAGCCTAGCGGGACAGGGGGCGGACGAGCAGTACTTC CASSLAGQGADEQYF
TRBJ2-1 many TRBD2 TRBV25-1 TGTGCCAGCAGTGTAACTAGCGGGGGGGACTCCTACAATGAGCAGTTCTTC CASSVTSGGDSYNEQFF
TRBJ1-4 few TRBD1 TRBV12-3/TRBV12-4 TGTGCCAGCAGCAACACAGGGGAGGGACTGTTTTTT CASSNTGEGLFF
TRBJ2-1 . TRBD2 TRBV4-1 TGCGCCAGCAGCCCCTCGGGGGGGGGATGCAATGAGCAGTTCTTC CASSPSGGGCNEQFF
TRBJ1-2 many . TRBV27 TGTGCCAGCCGCACCGGGACCGGCTACTATGGCTACACCTTC CASRTGTGYYGYTF